These 8 T cell receptor beta chains came from one sample sequenced in a study of CD8+ T cells in alopecia areata. RNA extraction was followed by reverse transcription into cDNA, which acted as the sequencing template. Using immunoSEQ multiplex PCR, the repertoire was profiled, and TCRdb retains in-frame clones only, with some absent. The sample gives some 120,000 clones, 58% of which show up once; 4.5% is in the top ten. The sample consisted of CD4+ T cells sorted from blood, taken at week 0. The receptor set was obtained from a human donor with alopecia areata.

This clone occurred a few times. The chain carries TRBV5-1 and TRBJ2-5; 9 bases are shared with TRBD1. The CDR3 covers 14 residues. Trimming took 2 bases from V and 4 from J; bases not matched to a gene: 3. CDR1 is SGHRS, CDR2 YFSETQ, per germline. The CDR3 here is CASSFGQGTETQYF. CDR3 in DNA: TGCGCCAGCAGCTTCGGACAGGGGACAGAGACCCAGTACTTC.

The rearrangement joins TRBV7-3 to TRBJ2-3; 8 bases align to TRBD1. CDR1 is SGHTA and CDR2 is FQGTGA in the germline V gene. V was clipped by 5 bases and J by 3 bases; unmatched bases: 7. The CDR3 contains 15 residues. CDR3 residues: CASSQQGGVTDTQYF. The CDR3 DNA sequence: TGTGCCAGCAGCCAACAGGGGGGTGTTACAGATACGCAGTATTTT.

This clone came up once. The rearrangement links TRBV20-1 to TRBJ2-5; D gene uncertain. The CDR3 has 11 residues. Germline loops: CDR1 DFQATT, CDR2 SNEGSKA (reference sequence). With 3 bases removed from V and 2 bases from J, the gap between germline ends came to 4 bases. The chain's CDR3 is CSASYQETQYF. CDR3 DNA: TGCAGTGCTAGTTATCAAGAGACCCAGTACTTC.

On this clone itself: One junction end does not reproduce the germline sequence, and a read error may be involved. The chain recombines TRBV25-1 with TRBJ2-7, with 11 bases matching TRBD2. Germline V gene data show CDR1 as MGHDK and CDR2 as SYGVNS. The CDR3 consists of 17 residues. CDR3 residues: CASAPLTIAGGRYGQYF. In DNA, the CDR3 is TGTGCCAGCGCACCGTTAACCATAGCGGGAGGGAGATACGGGCAGTACTTC.

The genes are TRBV7-7 and TRBJ2-1; D may be TRBD2 (5 bases). V was trimmed by 1 base and J by 5 bases, leaving 6 bases between them. CDR1 is SSHAT and CDR2 is FNYEAQ in the germline V gene (reference sequence). This CDR3 comprises 13 residues. The CDR3 coding sequence is TGTGCCAGCAGCTTAGACGGGAACAATGAGCAGTTCTTC. Translated: CASSLDGNNEQFF.

The V gene is TRBV4-1, the J gene TRBJ2-7, with D possibly matching TRBD1 (6 bases). This CDR3 is 17 amino acids long. The germline CDR1 and CDR2 sequences are MGHRA and YSYEKL. The V end was cut by 3 bases, the J end by 2 bases, with 20 bases between. The CDR3 DNA is TGCGCCAGCAGCCAGGAAAGGACAGACGTCTACCCCTACGAGCAGTACTTC. Amino acid sequence: CASSQERTDVYPYEQYF.

The CDR3, as DNA: TGTGCCAGCAGCAACGATTTCGGACAGGTGACTGAAGCTTTCTTT. It is translated as CASSNDFGQVTEAFF. The chain links TRBV5-4 to TRBJ1-1, with 7 bases matching TRBD1. Germline loops: CDR1 SGHNT, CDR2 YYREEE (reference sequence). The CDR3 is 15 amino acids. Germline trimming cut 4 bases from V and 5 bases from J; bases unmatched to any gene: 11.

This chain links TRBV9 with TRBJ1-2; D unclear. This CDR3 contains 13 residues. V was clipped by 4 bases and J by 8 bases, with 15 bases between them. From germline, CDR1 is SGDLS and CDR2 YYNGEE. The CDR3 loop reads CASSPGVLMGYTF. Here the CDR3 DNA reads TGTGCCAGCAGCCCGGGAGTCCTTATGGGCTACACCTTC. Combining the CDR3 with reference TRBV9 and TRBJ1-2 gives the whole variable domain DSGVTQTPKHLITATGQRVTLRCSPRSGDLSVYWYQQSLDQGLQFLIQYYNGEERAKGNILERFSAQQFPDLHSELNLSSLELGDSALYFCASSPGVLMGYTFGSGTRLTVV.